The clone carrying this T cell receptor beta chain was picked up a small number of times. Its antigen is unknown. This record belongs to a study of T cell repertoires in cytomegalovirus infection. MiXCR was run by TCRdb on the reads, yielding one entry per CDR3 protein. The sample has hundreds of thousands of distinct CDR3 sequences, around 31% seen once; the top ten hold approximately 18%. The sequences come from cultured PBMCs, collected from culture after CMV antigen stimulation. The source of this sequence is a human donor in good health (CMV status not recorded). Some clones in this sample may be carry-over from other donors' samples.

The CDR3 region is CASIERGVTDTQYF. Written as DNA, the CDR3 is TGTGCCAGCATTGAGCGGGGTGTCACAGATACGCAGTATTTT. The chain recombines TRBV6-2 or TRBV6-3 with TRBJ2-3; 7 nucleotides agree with TRBD2. Germline CDR1 MNHEY, CDR2 SVGEGT. The CDR3 runs 14 residues. Losses at the gene ends were 7 bases for V and 2 bases for J; bases not matched to a gene: 6.